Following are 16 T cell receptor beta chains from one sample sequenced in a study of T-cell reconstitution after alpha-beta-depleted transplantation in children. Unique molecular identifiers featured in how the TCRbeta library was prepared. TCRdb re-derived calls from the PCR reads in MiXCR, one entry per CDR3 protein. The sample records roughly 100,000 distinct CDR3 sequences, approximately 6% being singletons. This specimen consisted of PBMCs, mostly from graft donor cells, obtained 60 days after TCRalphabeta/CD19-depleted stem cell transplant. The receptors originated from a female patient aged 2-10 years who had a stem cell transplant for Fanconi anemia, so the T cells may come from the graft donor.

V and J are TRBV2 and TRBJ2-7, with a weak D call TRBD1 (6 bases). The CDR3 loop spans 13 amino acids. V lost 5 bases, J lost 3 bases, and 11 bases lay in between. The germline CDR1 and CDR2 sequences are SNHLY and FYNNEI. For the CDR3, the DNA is TGTGCCAGCAGTCCCGACAGGATCTACGAGCAGTACTTC. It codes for CASSPDRIYEQYF.

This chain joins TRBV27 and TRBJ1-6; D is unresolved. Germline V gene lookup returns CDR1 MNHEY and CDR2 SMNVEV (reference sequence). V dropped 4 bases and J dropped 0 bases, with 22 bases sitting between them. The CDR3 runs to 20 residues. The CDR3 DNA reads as TGTGCCAGCAGTTCGCGTTCAACGTCAGGATACAGCTCCTATAATTCACCCCTCCACTTT. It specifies CASSSRSTSGYSSYNSPLHF.

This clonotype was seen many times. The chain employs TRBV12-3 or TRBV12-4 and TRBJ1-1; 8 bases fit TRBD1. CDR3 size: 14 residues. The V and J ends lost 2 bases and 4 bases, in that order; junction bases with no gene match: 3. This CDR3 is CASSLQGAGTEAFF. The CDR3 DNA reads TGTGCCAGCAGTTTACAGGGGGCGGGCACTGAAGCTTTCTTT.

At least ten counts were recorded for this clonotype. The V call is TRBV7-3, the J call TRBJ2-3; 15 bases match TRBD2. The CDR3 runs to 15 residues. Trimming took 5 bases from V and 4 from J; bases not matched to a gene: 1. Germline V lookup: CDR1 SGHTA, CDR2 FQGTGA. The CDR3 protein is CASSRTSGGADTQYF. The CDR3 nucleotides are TGTGCCAGCAGCCGGACTAGCGGGGGGGCAGATACGCAGTATTTT. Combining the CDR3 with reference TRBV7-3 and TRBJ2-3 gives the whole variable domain GAGVSQTPSNKVTEKGKYVELRCDPISGHTALYWYRQSLGQGPEFLIYFQGTGAADDSGLPNDRFFAVRPEGSVSTLKIQRTERGDSAVYLCASSRTSGGADTQYFGPGTRLTVL.

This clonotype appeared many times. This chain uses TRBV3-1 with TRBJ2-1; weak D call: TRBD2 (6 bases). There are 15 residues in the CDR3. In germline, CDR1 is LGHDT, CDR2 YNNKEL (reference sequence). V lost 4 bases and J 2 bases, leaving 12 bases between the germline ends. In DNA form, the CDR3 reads TGTGCCAGCAGCCTAAGGGACTCGCCCTACAATGAGCAGTTCTTC. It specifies CASSLRDSPYNEQFF.

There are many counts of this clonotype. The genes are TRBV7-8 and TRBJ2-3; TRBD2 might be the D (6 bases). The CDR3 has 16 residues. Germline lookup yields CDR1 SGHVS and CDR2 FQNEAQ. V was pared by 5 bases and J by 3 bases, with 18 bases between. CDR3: CASSPRGGGKTDTQYF. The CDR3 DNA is TGTGCCAGCAGCCCCCGAGGTGGGGGGAAAACAGATACGCAGTATTTT.

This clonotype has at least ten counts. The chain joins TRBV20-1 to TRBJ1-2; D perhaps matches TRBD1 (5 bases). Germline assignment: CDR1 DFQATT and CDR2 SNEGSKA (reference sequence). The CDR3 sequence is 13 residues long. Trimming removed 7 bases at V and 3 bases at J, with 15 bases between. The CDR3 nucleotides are TGCAGTGTCAGTTGGGGGAGGGACTATGGCTACACCTTC. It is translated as CSVSWGRDYGYTF.

The CDR3 region has the DNA TGTGCCAGCAGCTTAACCCCTCCCCTAGCGGGGGGCCCGGAGACCCAGTACTTC. Amino acids: CASSLTPPLAGGPETQYF. The rearrangement links TRBV13 to TRBJ2-5, with 11 bases fitting TRBD2. The germline V gene has CDR1 PRHDT and CDR2 FYEKMQ (reference sequence). The CDR3 extends over 18 amino acids. After removal of 2 bases from V and 5 bases from J, the junction contained 13 bases not matched to a gene.

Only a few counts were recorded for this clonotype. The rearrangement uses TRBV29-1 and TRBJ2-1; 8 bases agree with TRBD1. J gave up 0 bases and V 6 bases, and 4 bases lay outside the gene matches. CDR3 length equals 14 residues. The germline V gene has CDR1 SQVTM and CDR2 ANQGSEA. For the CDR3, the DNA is TGCAGCGTAGGGACAGGCAGCTCCTACAATGAGCAGTTCTTC. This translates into CSVGTGSSYNEQFF.

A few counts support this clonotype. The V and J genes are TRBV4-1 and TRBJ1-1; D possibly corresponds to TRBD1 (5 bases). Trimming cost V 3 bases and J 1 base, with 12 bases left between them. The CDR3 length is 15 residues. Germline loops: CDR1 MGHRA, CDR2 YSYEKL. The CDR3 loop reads CASSQRGLSNTEAFF. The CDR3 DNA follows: TGCGCCAGCAGCCAGAGGGGACTGTCGAACACTGAAGCTTTCTTT.

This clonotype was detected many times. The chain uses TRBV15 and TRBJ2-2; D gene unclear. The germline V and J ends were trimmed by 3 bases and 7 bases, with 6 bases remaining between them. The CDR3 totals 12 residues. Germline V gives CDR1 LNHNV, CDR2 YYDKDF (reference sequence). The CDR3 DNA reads TGTGCCACCAGCAGCCAGGTCGGGGAGCTGTTTTTT. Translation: CATSSQVGELFF.

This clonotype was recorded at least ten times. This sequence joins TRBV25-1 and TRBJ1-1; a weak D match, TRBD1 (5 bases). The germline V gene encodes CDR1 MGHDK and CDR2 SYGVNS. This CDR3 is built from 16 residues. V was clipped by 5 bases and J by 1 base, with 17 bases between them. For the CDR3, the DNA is TGTGCCAGCAGTCCTATCCGGGACCCAAGGAACACTGAAGCTTTCTTT. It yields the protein CASSPIRDPRNTEAFF. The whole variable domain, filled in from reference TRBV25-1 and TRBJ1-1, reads EADIYQTPRYLVIGTGKKITLECSQTMGHDKMYWYQQDPGMELHLIHYSYGVNSTEKGDLSSESTVSRIRTEHFPLTLESARPSHTSQYLCASSPIRDPRNTEAFFGQGTRLTVV.

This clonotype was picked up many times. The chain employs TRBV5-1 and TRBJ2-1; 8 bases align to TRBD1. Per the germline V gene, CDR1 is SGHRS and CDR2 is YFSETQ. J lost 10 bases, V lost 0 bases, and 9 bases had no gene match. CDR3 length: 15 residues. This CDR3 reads CASSLVTQGAWEQFF. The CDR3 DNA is TGCGCCAGCAGCTTGGTAACCCAGGGGGCATGGGAGCAGTTCTTC.

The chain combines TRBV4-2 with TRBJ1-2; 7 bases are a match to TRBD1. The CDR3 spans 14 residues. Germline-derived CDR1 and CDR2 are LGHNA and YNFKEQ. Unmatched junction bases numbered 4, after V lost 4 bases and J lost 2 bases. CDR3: CASSPGQPNYGYTF. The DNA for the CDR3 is TGTGCCAGCAGCCCGGGACAGCCGAACTATGGCTACACCTTC.

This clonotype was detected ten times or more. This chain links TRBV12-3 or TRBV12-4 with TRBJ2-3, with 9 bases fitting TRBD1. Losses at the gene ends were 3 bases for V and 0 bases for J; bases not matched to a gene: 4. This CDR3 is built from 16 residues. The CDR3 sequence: CASSLDGTGSTDTQYF. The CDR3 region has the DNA TGTGCCAGCAGTTTGGATGGGACAGGGAGCACAGATACGCAGTATTTT.

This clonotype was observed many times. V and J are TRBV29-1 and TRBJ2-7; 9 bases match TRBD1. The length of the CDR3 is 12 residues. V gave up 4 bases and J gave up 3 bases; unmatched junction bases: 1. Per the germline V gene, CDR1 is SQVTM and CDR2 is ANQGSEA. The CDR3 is CSVVGQGYEQYF. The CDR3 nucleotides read TGCAGCGTTGTGGGACAGGGCTACGAGCAGTACTTC.